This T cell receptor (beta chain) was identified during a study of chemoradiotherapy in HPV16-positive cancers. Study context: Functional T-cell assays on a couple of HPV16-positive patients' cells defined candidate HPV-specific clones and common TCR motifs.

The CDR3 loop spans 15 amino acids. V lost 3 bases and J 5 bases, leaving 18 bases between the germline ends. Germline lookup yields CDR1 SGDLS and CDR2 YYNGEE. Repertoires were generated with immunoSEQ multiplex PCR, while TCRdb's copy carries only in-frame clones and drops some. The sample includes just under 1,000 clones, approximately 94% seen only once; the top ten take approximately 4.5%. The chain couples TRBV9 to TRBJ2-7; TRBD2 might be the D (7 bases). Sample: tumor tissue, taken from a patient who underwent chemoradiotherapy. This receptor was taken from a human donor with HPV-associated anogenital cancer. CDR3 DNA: TGTGCCAGCAGCGCTAGATGGGGGGGGGCCCACGAGCAGTACTTC. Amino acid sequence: CASSARWGGAHEQYF.